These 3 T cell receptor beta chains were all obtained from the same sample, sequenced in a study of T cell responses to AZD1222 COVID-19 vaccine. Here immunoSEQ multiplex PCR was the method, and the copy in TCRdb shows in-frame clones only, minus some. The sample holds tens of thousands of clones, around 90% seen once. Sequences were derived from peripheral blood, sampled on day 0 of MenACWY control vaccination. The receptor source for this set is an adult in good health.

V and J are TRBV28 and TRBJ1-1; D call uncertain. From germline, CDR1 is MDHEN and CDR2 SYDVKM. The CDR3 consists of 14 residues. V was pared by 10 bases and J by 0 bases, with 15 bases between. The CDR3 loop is CATHIARMNTEAFF. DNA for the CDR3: TGTGCCACCCACATCGCCAGGATGAACACTGAAGCTTTCTTT. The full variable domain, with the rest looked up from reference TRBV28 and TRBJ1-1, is DVKVTQSSRYLVKRTGEKVFLECVQDMDHENMFWYRQDPGLGLRLIYFSYDVKMKEKGDIPEGYSVSREKKERFSLILESASTNQTSMYLCATHIARMNTEAFFGQGTRLTVV.

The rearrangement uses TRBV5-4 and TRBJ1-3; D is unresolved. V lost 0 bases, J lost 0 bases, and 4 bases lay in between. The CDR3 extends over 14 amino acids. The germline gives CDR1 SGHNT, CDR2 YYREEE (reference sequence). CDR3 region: CASSLELSGNTIYF. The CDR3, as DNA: TGTGCCAGCAGCTTGGAACTCTCTGGAAACACCATATATTTT.

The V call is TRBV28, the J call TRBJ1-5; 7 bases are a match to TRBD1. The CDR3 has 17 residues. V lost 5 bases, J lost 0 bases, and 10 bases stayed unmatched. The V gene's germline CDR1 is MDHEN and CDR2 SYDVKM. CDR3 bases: TGTGCCAGCAGTGGCTTTGGGGACAGAAATAGCAATCAGCCCCAGCATTTT. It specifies CASSGFGDRNSNQPQHF.